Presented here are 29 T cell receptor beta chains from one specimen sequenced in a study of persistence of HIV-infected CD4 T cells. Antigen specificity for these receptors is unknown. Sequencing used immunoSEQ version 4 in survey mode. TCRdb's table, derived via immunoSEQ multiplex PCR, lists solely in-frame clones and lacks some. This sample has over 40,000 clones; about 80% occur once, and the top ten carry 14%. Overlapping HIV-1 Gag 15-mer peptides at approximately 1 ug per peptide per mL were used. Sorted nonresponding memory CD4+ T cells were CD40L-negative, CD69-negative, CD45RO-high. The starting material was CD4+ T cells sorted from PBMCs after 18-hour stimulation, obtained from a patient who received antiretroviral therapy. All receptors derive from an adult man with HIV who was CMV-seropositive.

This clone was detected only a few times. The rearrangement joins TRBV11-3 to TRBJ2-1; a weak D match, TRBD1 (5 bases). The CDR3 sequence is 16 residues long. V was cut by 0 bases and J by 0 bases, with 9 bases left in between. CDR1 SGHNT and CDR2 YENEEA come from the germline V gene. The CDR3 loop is CASSLDHRSSYNEQFF. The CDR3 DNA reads TGTGCCAGCAGCTTAGACCACAGGAGCTCCTACAATGAGCAGTTCTTC.

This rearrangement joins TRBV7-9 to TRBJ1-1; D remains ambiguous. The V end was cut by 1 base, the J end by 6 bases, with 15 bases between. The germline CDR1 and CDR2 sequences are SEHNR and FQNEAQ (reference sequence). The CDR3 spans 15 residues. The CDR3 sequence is CASSLDGGFSPEAFF. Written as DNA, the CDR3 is TGTGCCAGCAGCTTAGATGGAGGGTTCAGTCCTGAAGCTTTCTTT.

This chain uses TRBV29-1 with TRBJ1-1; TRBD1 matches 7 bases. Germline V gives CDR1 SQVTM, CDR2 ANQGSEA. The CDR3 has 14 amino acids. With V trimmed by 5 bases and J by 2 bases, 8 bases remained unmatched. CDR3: CSVPGQSFNTEAFF. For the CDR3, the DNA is TGCAGCGTTCCGGGACAGAGTTTTAACACTGAAGCTTTCTTT. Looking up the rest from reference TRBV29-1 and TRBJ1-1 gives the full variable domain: SAVISQKPSRDICQRGTSLTIQCQVDSQVTMMFWYRQQPGQSLTLIATANQGSEATYESGFVIDKFPISRPNLTFSTLTVSNMSPEDSSIYLCSVPGQSFNTEAFFGQGTRLTVV.

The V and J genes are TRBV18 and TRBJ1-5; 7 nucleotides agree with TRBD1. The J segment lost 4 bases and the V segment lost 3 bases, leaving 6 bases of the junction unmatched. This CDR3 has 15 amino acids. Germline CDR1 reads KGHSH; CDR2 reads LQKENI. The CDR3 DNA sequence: TGTGCCAGCTCACCCGGTACAGGGGTAAATCAGCCCCAGCATTTT. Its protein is CASSPGTGVNQPQHF.

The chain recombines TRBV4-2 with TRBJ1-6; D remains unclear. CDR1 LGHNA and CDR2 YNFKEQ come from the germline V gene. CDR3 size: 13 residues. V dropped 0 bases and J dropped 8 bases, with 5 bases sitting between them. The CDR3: CASSQDADSPLHF. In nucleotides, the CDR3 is TGTGCCAGCAGCCAAGACGCGGATTCACCCCTCCACTTT.

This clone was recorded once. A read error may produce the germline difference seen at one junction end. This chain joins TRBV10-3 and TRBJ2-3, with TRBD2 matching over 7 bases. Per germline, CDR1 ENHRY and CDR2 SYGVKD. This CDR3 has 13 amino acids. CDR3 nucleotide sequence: TGTGCCTTCAGACGGGGGGATGGAGATACGCAGTATTTT. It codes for CAFRRGDGDTQYF.

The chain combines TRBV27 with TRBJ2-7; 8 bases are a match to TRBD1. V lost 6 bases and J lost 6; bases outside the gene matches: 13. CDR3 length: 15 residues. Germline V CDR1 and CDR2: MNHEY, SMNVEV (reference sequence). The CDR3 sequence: CASSNSQGASSEQYF. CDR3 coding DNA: TGTGCCAGCAGCAACTCGCAGGGGGCAAGCAGCGAGCAGTACTTC.

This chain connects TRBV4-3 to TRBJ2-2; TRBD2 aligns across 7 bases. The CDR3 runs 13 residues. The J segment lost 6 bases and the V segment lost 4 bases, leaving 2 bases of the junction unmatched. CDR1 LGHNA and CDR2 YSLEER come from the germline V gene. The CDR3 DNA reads TGCGCCAGCAGCCGGACTAGGGCCGGGGAGCTGTTTTTT. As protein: CASSRTRAGELFF.

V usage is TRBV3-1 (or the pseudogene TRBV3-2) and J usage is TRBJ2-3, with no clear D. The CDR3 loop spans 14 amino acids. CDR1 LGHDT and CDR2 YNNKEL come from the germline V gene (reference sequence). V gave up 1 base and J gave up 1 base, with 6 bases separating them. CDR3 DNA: TGTGCCAGCAGCCAAGGTGAGGGCACAGATACGCAGTATTTT. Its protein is CASSQGEGTDTQYF.

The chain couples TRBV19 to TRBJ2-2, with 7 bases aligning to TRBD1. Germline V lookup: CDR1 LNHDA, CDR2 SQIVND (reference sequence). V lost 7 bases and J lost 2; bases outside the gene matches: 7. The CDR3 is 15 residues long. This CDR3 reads CASIRQGDNTGELFF. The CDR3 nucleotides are TGTGCCAGTATCCGACAGGGCGATAACACCGGGGAGCTGTTTTTT.

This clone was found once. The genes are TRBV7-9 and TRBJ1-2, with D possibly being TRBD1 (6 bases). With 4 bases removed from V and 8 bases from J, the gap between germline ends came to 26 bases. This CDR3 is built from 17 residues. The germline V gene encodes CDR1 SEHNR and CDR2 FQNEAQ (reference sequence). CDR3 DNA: TGTGCCAGCAGCTCTCAGTCCGGGACATTGTTTTCTCGGGGCTACACCTTC. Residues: CASSSQSGTLFSRGYTF. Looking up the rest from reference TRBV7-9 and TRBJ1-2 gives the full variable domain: DTGVSQNPRHKITKRGQNVTFRCDPISEHNRLYWYRQTLGQGPEFLTYFQNEAQLEKSRLLSDRFSAERPKGSFSTLEIQRTEQGDSAMYLCASSSQSGTLFSRGYTFGSGTRLTVV.

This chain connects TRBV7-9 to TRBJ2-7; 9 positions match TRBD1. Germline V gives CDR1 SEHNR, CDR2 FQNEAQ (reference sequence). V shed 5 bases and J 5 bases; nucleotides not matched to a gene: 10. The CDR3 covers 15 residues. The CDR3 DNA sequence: TGTGCCAGCAGCCAGGGCCAGGACAGGGGCCACGAGCAGTACTTC. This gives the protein CASSQGQDRGHEQYF.

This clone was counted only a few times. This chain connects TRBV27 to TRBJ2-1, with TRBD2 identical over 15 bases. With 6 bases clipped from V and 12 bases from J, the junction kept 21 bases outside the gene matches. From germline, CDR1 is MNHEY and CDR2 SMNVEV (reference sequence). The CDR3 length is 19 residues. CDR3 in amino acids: CASSPGLAGGTWGWGGQFF. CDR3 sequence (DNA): TGTGCCAGCAGCCCGGGACTAGCGGGAGGTACCTGGGGGTGGGGTGGGCAGTTCTTC.

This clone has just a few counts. The CDR3 region has the DNA TGTGCCAGCAGGCGGACAGCCGATAATTCACCCCTCCACTTT. This codes for CASRRTADNSPLHF. The V gene is TRBV6-5, the J gene TRBJ1-6, with D tentatively TRBD1 (6 bases). Germline V gene sequence: CDR1 MNHEY, CDR2 SVGAGI. The CDR3 has 14 amino acids. V lost 6 bases to trimming and J lost 5 bases, with 11 bases between them.

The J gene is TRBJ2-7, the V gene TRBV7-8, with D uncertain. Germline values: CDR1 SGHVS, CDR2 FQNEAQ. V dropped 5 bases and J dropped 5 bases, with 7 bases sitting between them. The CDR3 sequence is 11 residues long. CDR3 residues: CASSLKNEQYF. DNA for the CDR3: TGTGCCAGCAGCCTAAAGAACGAGCAGTACTTC.

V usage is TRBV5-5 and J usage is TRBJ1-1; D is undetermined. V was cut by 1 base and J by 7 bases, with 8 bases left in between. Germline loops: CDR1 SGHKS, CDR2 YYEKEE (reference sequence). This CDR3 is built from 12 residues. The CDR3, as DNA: TGTGCCAGCAGCTTGCAACAGTTTGAAGCTTTCTTT. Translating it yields CASSLQQFEAFF.

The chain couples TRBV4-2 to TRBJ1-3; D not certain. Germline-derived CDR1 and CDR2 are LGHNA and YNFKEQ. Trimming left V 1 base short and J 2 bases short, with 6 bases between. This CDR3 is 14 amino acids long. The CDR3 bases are TGTGCCAGCAGCCAAGGTCAGGCTGGAAACACCATATATTTT. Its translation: CASSQGQAGNTIYF.

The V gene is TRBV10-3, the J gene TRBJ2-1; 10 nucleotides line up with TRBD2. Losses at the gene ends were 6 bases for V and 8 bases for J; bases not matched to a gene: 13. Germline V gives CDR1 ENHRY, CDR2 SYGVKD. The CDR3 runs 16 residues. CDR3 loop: CAISLSAGGPRDEQFF. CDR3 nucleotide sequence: TGTGCCATCAGCCTTTCAGCGGGAGGGCCGCGCGATGAGCAGTTCTTC.

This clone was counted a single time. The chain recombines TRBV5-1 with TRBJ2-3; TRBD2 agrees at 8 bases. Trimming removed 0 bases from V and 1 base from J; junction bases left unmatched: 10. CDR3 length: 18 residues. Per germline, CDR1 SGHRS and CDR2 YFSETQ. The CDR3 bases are TGCGCCAGCAGCTTGGCCTCCGTTGCGGGGGGCCGCACAGATACGCAGTATTTT. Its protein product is CASSLASVAGGRTDTQYF. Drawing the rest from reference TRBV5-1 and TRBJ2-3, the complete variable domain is KAGVTQTPRYLIKTRGQQVTLSCSPISGHRSVSWYQQTPGQGLQFLFEYFSETQRNKGNFPGRFSGRQFSNSRSEMNVSTLELGDSALYLCASSLASVAGGRTDTQYFGPGTRLTVL.

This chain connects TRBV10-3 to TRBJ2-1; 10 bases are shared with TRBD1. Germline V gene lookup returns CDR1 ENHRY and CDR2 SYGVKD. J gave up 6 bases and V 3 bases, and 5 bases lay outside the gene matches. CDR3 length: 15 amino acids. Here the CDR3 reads CAISDPGQGSNEQFF. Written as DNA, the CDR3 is TGTGCCATCAGTGATCCGGGACAGGGGTCCAATGAGCAGTTCTTC.

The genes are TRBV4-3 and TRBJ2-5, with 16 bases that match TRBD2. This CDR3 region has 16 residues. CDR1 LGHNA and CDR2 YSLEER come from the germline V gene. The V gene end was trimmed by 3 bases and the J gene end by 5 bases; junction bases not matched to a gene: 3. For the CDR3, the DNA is TGCGCCAGCAGCCACCTGGGACTAGCGGGAGGGGAGACCCAGTACTTC. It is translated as CASSHLGLAGGETQYF.

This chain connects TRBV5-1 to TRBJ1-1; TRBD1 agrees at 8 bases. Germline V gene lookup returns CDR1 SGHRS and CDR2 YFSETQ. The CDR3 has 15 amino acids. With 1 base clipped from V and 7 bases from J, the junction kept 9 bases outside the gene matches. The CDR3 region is CASSLYRQGAVEAFF. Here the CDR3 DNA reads TGCGCCAGCAGCTTGTATCGGCAGGGGGCTGTTGAAGCTTTCTTT. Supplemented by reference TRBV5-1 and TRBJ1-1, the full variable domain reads KAGVTQTPRYLIKTRGQQVTLSCSPISGHRSVSWYQQTPGQGLQFLFEYFSETQRNKGNFPGRFSGRQFSNSRSEMNVSTLELGDSALYLCASSLYRQGAVEAFFGQGTRLTVV.

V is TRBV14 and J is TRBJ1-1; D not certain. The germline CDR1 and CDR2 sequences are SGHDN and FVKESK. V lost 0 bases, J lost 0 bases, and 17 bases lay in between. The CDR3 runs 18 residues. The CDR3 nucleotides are TGTGCCAGCAGCCAAGATCGCAGGAACCCACTGATGAACACTGAAGCTTTCTTT. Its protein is CASSQDRRNPLMNTEAFF.

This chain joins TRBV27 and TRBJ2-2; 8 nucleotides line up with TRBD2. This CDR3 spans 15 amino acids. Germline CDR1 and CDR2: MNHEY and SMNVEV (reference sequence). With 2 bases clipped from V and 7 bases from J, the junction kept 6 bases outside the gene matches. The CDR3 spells CASSLTGRAGGELFF. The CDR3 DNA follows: TGTGCCAGCAGTTTAACCGGGAGGGCCGGCGGGGAGCTGTTTTTT.

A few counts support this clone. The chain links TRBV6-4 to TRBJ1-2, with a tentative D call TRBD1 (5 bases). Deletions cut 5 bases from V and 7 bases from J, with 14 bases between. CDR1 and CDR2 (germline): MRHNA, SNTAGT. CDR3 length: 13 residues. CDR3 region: CASSSRTTSGYTF. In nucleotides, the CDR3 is TGTGCCAGCAGTTCGAGGACAACTTCTGGCTACACCTTC.

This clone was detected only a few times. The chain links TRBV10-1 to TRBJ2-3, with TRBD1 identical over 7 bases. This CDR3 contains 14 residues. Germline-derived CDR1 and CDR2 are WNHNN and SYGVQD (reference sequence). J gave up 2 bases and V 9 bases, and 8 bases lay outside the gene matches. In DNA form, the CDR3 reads TGCGCCAGTGCCGGACAGGCCCTCACAGATACGCAGTATTTT. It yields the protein CASAGQALTDTQYF.

The DNA for the CDR3 is TGCAGTGCTAGCAGAACCTACGAGCAGTACTTC. The encoded protein is CSASRTYEQYF. The chain recombines TRBV20-1 with TRBJ2-7; the D is unclear. V was trimmed by 3 bases and J by 2 bases, leaving 5 bases between them. Germline values: CDR1 DFQATT, CDR2 SNEGSKA (reference sequence). This CDR3 spans 11 amino acids.

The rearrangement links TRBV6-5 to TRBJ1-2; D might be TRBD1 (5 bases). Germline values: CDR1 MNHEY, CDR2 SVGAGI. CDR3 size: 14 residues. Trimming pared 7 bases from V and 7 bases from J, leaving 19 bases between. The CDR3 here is CASIDSFGVGGYTF. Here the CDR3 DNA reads TGTGCCAGCATAGACAGTTTTGGGGTTGGTGGCTACACCTTC.

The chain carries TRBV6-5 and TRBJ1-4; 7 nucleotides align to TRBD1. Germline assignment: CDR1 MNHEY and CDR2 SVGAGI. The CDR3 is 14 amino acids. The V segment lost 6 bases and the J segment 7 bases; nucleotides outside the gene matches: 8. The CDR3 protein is CASSVDRWTEKLFF. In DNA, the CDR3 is TGTGCCAGCAGCGTGGACAGGTGGACTGAAAAACTGTTTTTT.